The T cell receptor beta chain under discussion was sequenced for a study of OX40 agonist ivuxolimab in advanced cancers. Overall study context: Enrolled patients in dose escalation had cancers that were hepatocellular carcinoma, melanoma, renal cell or head and neck cancer.

V lost 1 base and J lost 0, with 13 bases in between. This CDR3 is built from 18 residues. Germline V gene sequence: CDR1 SEHNR, CDR2 FQNEAQ (reference sequence). This clone was observed a single time. Profiling relied on immunoSEQ multiplex PCR, and the TCRdb table lists in-frame clones only, not all of them. This table has tens of thousands of clones, around 74% appearing once. This clonotype was sampled from an adult with an advanced solid tumor such as melanoma, head and neck, liver or kidney cancer. The material was CD4+ or CD8+ T cells sorted from blood, obtained in a trial of the OX40 agonist ivuxolimab. The chain has TRBV7-9 and TRBJ1-6, with D unclear. CDR3 nucleotides: TGTGCCAGCAGCTTAGTGGTTTCTGGGAGCTCCTATAATTCACCCCTCCACTTT. Its protein product is CASSLVVSGSSYNSPLHF.